This T cell receptor (beta chain) comes out of a study of cytomegalovirus exposure and HLA in healthy donors. Study findings and constraints: TCR beta V- and J-gene trimming, according to a later analysis, was linked to a missense DCLRE1C variant.

CDR3 length: 15 residues. Germline assignment: CDR1 MNHEY and CDR2 SMNVEV (reference sequence). V gave up 2 bases and J gave up 2 bases, with 13 bases separating them. With respect to this clone: Antigen specificity is unknown.

Vbeta (60) and Jbeta (13) primers were used in the PCR. TCRdb keeps only in-frame clones here, not all; method: immunoSEQ multiplex PCR. The sample has about 130,000 clones; less than 85% are singletons. The V gene is TRBV27, the J gene TRBJ2-7; a weak D match, TRBD2 (6 bases). The sample taken for sequencing was PBMCs. The TCR sequence derives from a man in his thirties or forties in good health and CMV-seropositive. The CDR3 loop is CASSLRGGNTYEQYF. In DNA, the CDR3 is TGTGCCAGCAGTTTAAGGGGAGGCAATACCTACGAGCAGTACTTC.